Sequencing of this T cell receptor beta chain was carried out in a study of shared clonotypes between healthy human individuals. General observations from the study: The study found about 5% of naive CD4 clonotypes shared across a few donors.

On this clone itself: Its target is unknown.

All of the donors resided in Nashville, Tennessee, and each was a Caucasian adult. At deep level, the assay was performed. Study processing details: ImmunoSEQ sequences covered only the junction and lacked quality scores; filtering therefore differed. The assay was immunoSEQ multiplex PCR, and TCRdb's table has in-frame clones only and misses some. The V and J calls and clone size come from that table; D and trimming were worked out from the DNA. The repertoire includes approximately 700,000 clones, about three quarters of them detected once, and more than 1.5% sits in the top ten. Between the trimmed V and J ends, which lost 6 bases and 2 bases, there was a span of 17 bases. Per the germline V gene, CDR1 is MNHNS and CDR2 is SASEGT. There are 15 residues in the CDR3.

This sequence joins TRBV6-1 and TRBJ2-7, with D possibly matching TRBD2 (6 bases). Sequencing was carried out using memory CD4+ T cells sorted from blood. Described subset: CD45RA-negative fraction. This receptor was obtained from a woman aged 30 to 39 in good health. The CDR3 region is CASSLQKGGTYEQYF. Here the CDR3 DNA reads TGTGCCAGCAGCTTACAGAAAGGAGGGACCTACGAGCAGTACTTC.